Following are 27 T cell receptor beta chains from one sample sequenced in a study of identical twins. TCRdb recomputed calls from the 5' RACE reads with MiXCR, one row per CDR3 protein. The table has 430,000 or so distinct CDR3 sequences, approximately 24% seen once. The same data also went into a second study, on T cells expressing NK-cell markers.

The sequenced sample consisted of CD4+ T cells sorted from blood. These receptor sequences come from a woman aged 18-29 years in good health.

The rearrangement links TRBV6-2 or TRBV6-3 to TRBJ1-5, with 7 bases aligning to TRBD1. The J segment lost 0 bases and the V segment lost 6 bases, leaving 2 bases of the junction unmatched. This CDR3 has 14 residues. The germline gives CDR1 MNHEY, CDR2 SVGEGT. CDR3 region: CASRTGTSNQPQHF. The CDR3 DNA is TGTGCCAGCAGGACAGGGACTAGCAATCAGCCCCAGCATTTT.

The rearrangement uses TRBV13 and TRBJ1-2; D possibly corresponds to TRBD1 (5 bases). The germline V gene has CDR1 PRHDT and CDR2 FYEKMQ (reference sequence). There are 15 residues in the CDR3. Trimming stripped 4 bases from V and 1 base from J, with 13 bases between. The CDR3 DNA sequence: TGTGCCAGCAGCTCCTCCCGGGGCCTTAACTATGGCTACACCTTC. Protein: CASSSSRGLNYGYTF.

This rearrangement joins TRBV7-2 to TRBJ2-1, with TRBD2 identical over 9 bases. V was pared by 5 bases and J by 8 bases, with 10 bases of the junction left unmatched. CDR1 SGHTA and CDR2 FQGNSA come from the germline V gene. The CDR3 is made up of 15 amino acids. CDR3 residues: CASSPFAGGYDEQFF. The CDR3 DNA is TGTGCCAGCAGCCCCTTTGCGGGAGGGTACGATGAGCAGTTCTTC. Supplemented by reference TRBV7-2 and TRBJ2-1, the full variable domain reads GAGVSQSPSNKVTEKGKDVELRCDPISGHTALYWYRQSLGQGLEFLIYFQGNSAPDKSGLPSDRFSAERTGGSVSTLTIQRTQQEDSAVYLCASSPFAGGYDEQFFGPGTRLTVL.

This clonotype has just a few counts. This chain joins TRBV20-1 and TRBJ1-2; no clear D. Germline CDR1 reads DFQATT; CDR2 reads SNEGSKA (reference sequence). Trimming shortened V by 3 bases and J by 2 bases, and 16 bases separated the two germline ends. There are 15 residues in the CDR3. CDR3 loop: CSASSPTNFNYGYTF. CDR3 in DNA: TGCAGTGCTAGCTCCCCCACTAACTTCAACTATGGCTACACCTTC.

This clonotype was detected a few times. The chain recombines TRBV11-2 with TRBJ2-7, with 10 positions matching TRBD2. Trimming took 5 bases from V and 0 from J; bases not matched to a gene: 7. Germline-derived CDR1 and CDR2 are SGHAT and FQNNGV. CDR3 length equals 16 residues. CDR3 loop: CASSTLAGSGSYEQYF. For the CDR3, the DNA is TGTGCCAGCAGCACACTAGCGGGGTCGGGCTCCTACGAGCAGTACTTC.

This clonotype occurred many times. This chain links TRBV7-6 with TRBJ1-1, with TRBD1 as a possible D gene (5 bases). Germline V gene data show CDR1 as SGHVS and CDR2 as FNYEAQ. There are 16 residues in the CDR3. The germline V and J ends were trimmed by 5 bases and 4 bases, with 20 bases remaining between them. In DNA, the CDR3 is TGTGCCAGCAGCGCGAGGGGACTCCGGGGAGGCACTGAAGCTTTCTTT. It yields the protein CASSARGLRGGTEAFF.

This clonotype has only a few counts. This chain uses TRBV12-3 or TRBV12-4 with TRBJ2-1; 9 bases align to TRBD1. V dropped 6 bases and J dropped 8; count of bases not matched to a gene: 5. This CDR3 spans 13 amino acids. The CDR3 here is CASRRDREDEQFF. The CDR3 coding sequence is TGTGCCAGCAGGAGGGACAGGGAGGATGAGCAGTTCTTC.

The V gene is TRBV6-1, the J gene TRBJ1-1, with a possible D match to TRBD1 (5 bases). Trimming shortened V by 7 bases and J by 0 bases, and 12 bases separated the two germline ends. The CDR3 has 14 amino acids. Germline CDR1 MNHNS, CDR2 SASEGT. The CDR3 region has the DNA TGTGCCAGCACCATGGGACTGATGAACACTGAAGCTTTCTTT. Amino acids: CASTMGLMNTEAFF.

The DNA for the CDR3 is TGCGCCAGCAGCTGGATGGGACGGCCGTACACAGATACGCAGTATTTT. As protein: CASSWMGRPYTDTQYF. The V gene is TRBV5-1, the J gene TRBJ2-3, with D perhaps matching TRBD1 or TRBD2 (5 bases each). The germline CDR1 and CDR2 sequences are SGHRS and YFSETQ. V was pared by 3 bases and J by 2 bases, with 16 bases between. The length of the CDR3 is 16 residues.

The chain employs TRBV7-9 and TRBJ1-4; D gene ambiguous. Trimming stripped 1 base from V and 4 bases from J, with 7 bases between. The germline CDR1 and CDR2 sequences are SEHNR and FQNEAQ (reference sequence). CDR3 length: 14 amino acids. CDR3 region: CASSLGVNNEKLFF. CDR3 coding DNA: TGTGCCAGCAGCTTAGGGGTTAATAATGAAAAACTGTTTTTT.

The V call is TRBV12-3 or TRBV12-4, the J call TRBJ1-4; D unresolved. Trimming took off 6 bases at V and 5 bases at J, with 13 bases between the two ends. The CDR3 has 14 residues. This CDR3 is CASRGLVSNEKLFF. CDR3 sequence (DNA): TGTGCCAGCAGAGGACTAGTCTCCAATGAAAAACTGTTTTTT.

This clonotype was seen more than once but under ten times. The chain uses TRBV12-3 or TRBV12-4 and TRBJ2-3; TRBD2 is a possible D gene (5 bases). V shed 6 bases and J shed 9 bases, with 13 bases lying between them. There are 12 residues in the CDR3. CDR3 loop: CASSRRGPTQYF. The CDR3, as DNA: TGTGCCAGCAGCCGGAGAGGGCCGACGCAGTATTTT.

This chain joins TRBV29-1 and TRBJ2-6; no reliable D call. The germline V and J ends were trimmed by 6 bases and 0 bases, with 12 bases remaining between them. The CDR3 runs to 15 residues. CDR1 and CDR2 (germline): SQVTM, ANQGSEA. This chain's CDR3 is CSVRELFSGANVLTF. Here the CDR3 DNA reads TGCAGCGTCCGCGAACTCTTCTCTGGGGCCAACGTCCTGACTTTC.

This chain connects TRBV30 to TRBJ1-1, with D hard to call. The CDR3 totals 8 residues. In germline, CDR1 is GTSNPN, CDR2 SVGIG (reference sequence). The V end lost 5 bases, the J end lost 7 bases, and 2 bases lay between the germline ends. The CDR3 region is CAWFEAFF. DNA for the CDR3: TGTGCCTGGTTTGAAGCTTTCTTT.

This clonotype turned up a few times. The chain employs TRBV9 and TRBJ2-3; 10 bases line up with TRBD2. Unmatched junction bases numbered 4, after V lost 0 bases and J lost 0 bases. CDR1 is SGDLS, CDR2 YYNGEE, per germline. The CDR3 spans 17 residues. CDR3 nucleotides: TGTGCCAGCAGCGTAGAAGCTAGCGGGAGTAGCACAGATACGCAGTATTTT. It yields the protein CASSVEASGSSTDTQYF.

This clonotype was counted a few times. V is TRBV12-3 or TRBV12-4 and J is TRBJ1-4; tentatively, D is TRBD1 (5 bases). The CDR3 totals 14 residues. The germline V and J ends were trimmed by 5 bases and 5 bases, with 12 bases remaining between them. CDR3 sequence (DNA): TGTGCCAGCAGTCCCGGGGGGTCGAATGAAAAACTGTTTTTT. Amino acid sequence: CASSPGGSNEKLFF.

This chain uses TRBV12-3 or TRBV12-4 with TRBJ2-7, with D maybe TRBD2 (5 bases). The V gene lost 5 bases and the J gene lost 5 bases, with 16 bases spanning the gap. CDR3 size: 14 residues. The CDR3: CASSPSPGGNEQYF. The CDR3, as DNA: TGTGCCAGCAGTCCCTCCCCCGGAGGCAACGAGCAGTACTTC.

The V gene is TRBV5-1, the J gene TRBJ2-7; D not certain. Germline CDR1 is SGHRS and CDR2 is YFSETQ. V lost 3 bases and J lost 3, with 13 bases in between. The CDR3 consists of 14 residues. DNA of the CDR3: TGCGCCAGCAGCTACTTGACTGGGGACTACGAGCAGTACTTC. Translated: CASSYLTGDYEQYF. The full variable domain, its missing parts supplied by reference TRBV5-1 and TRBJ2-7, is KAGVTQTPRYLIKTRGQQVTLSCSPISGHRSVSWYQQTPGQGLQFLFEYFSETQRNKGNFPGRFSGRQFSNSRSEMNVSTLELGDSALYLCASSYLTGDYEQYFGPGTRLTVT.

This chain links TRBV9 with TRBJ2-7; the D gene is possibly TRBD1 (5 bases). V shed 0 bases and J shed 3 bases, with 13 bases lying between them. The CDR3 is 15 residues long. Looked up from germline, CDR1 is SGDLS and CDR2 is YYNGEE. The CDR3 nucleotides read TGTGCCAGCAGCGTAGGGCCCGGCAGGGTCTACGAGCAGTACTTC. Protein product: CASSVGPGRVYEQYF.

In its sample, this clonotype was seen a few times. This rearrangement joins TRBV7-9 to TRBJ2-1; D gene ambiguous. V was trimmed by 6 bases and J by 9 bases, leaving 6 bases between them. The CDR3 totals 10 residues. Germline V gene sequence: CDR1 SEHNR, CDR2 FQNEAQ (reference sequence). CDR3 region: CASRLGEQFF. In DNA form, the CDR3 reads TGTGCCAGCAGGTTGGGTGAGCAGTTCTTC. Supplemented by reference TRBV7-9 and TRBJ2-1, the full variable domain reads DTGVSQNPRHKITKRGQNVTFRCDPISEHNRLYWYRQTLGQGPEFLTYFQNEAQLEKSRLLSDRFSAERPKGSFSTLEIQRTEQGDSAMYLCASRLGEQFFGPGTRLTVL.

In DNA, the CDR3 is TGTGCCAGCAGCTTAAGTCTCCGAGAGACTGGCTACACCTTC. Translated, it gives CASSLSLRETGYTF. The J gene is TRBJ1-2, the V gene TRBV7-2; D not resolved. The CDR3 contains 14 residues. From germline, CDR1 is SGHTA and CDR2 FQGNSA. V was pared by 2 bases and J by 7 bases, with 14 bases between.

This clonotype was seen more than once but under ten times. The chain has TRBV3-1 and TRBJ2-7; D perhaps matches TRBD2 (6 bases). Trimming cost V 1 base and J 4 bases, with 11 bases left between them. The CDR3 runs to 14 residues. Germline lookup yields CDR1 LGHDT and CDR2 YNNKEL (reference sequence). The CDR3 protein is CASSQGPGTYEQYF. The CDR3 region has the DNA TGTGCCAGCAGCCAAGGCCCAGGGACTTACGAGCAGTACTTC.

The count of this clonotype is one. The chain combines TRBV4-1 with TRBJ1-1; the D gene is possibly TRBD1 (6 bases). CDR1 and CDR2 (germline): MGHRA, YSYEKL. The V and J ends lost 1 base and 2 bases respectively, with 11 bases between them. This CDR3 region has 15 residues. This chain's CDR3 is CASSQVDRHNTEAFF. CDR3 bases: TGCGCCAGCAGCCAAGTGGACAGACACAACACTGAAGCTTTCTTT.

In this sample, this clonotype turned up a few times. The chain uses TRBV4-2 and TRBJ2-3; D is perhaps TRBD1 or TRBD2 (5 bases each). CDR3 size: 16 residues. The germline gives CDR1 LGHNA, CDR2 YNFKEQ. Trimming stripped 0 bases from V and 3 bases from J, with 13 bases between. In DNA, the CDR3 is TGTGCCAGCAGCCAAGACCCGGGACCGAGGACAGATACGCAGTATTTT. Protein: CASSQDPGPRTDTQYF.

The CDR3 nucleotides are TGTGCCAGCAGCCCTCAAGGACAGACCTACGAGCAGTACTTC. Protein product: CASSPQGQTYEQYF. The V call is TRBV9, the J call TRBJ2-7, with D possibly being TRBD1 (6 bases). This CDR3 region has 14 residues. Germline-derived CDR1 and CDR2 are SGDLS and YYNGEE. V lost 4 bases, J lost 2 bases, and 13 bases lay in between.

The CDR3 protein is CSAAERRGEQYF. The CDR3 DNA reads TGCAGTGCTGCTGAAAGAAGGGGCGAGCAGTACTTC. The rearrangement uses TRBV20-1 and TRBJ2-7; maybe TRBD1 (5 bases). The CDR3 is made up of 12 amino acids. The germline V and J ends were trimmed by 5 bases and 6 bases, with 14 bases remaining between them. The germline V gene encodes CDR1 DFQATT and CDR2 SNEGSKA (reference sequence).

CDR3: CASNPFGLSYEQYF. The CDR3 DNA sequence: TGTGCCAGCAACCCCTTCGGCCTCTCCTACGAGCAGTACTTC. The genes are TRBV12-3 or TRBV12-4 and TRBJ2-7; D remains ambiguous. The CDR3 extends over 14 amino acids. Trimming removed 7 bases at V and 0 bases at J, with 13 bases between.